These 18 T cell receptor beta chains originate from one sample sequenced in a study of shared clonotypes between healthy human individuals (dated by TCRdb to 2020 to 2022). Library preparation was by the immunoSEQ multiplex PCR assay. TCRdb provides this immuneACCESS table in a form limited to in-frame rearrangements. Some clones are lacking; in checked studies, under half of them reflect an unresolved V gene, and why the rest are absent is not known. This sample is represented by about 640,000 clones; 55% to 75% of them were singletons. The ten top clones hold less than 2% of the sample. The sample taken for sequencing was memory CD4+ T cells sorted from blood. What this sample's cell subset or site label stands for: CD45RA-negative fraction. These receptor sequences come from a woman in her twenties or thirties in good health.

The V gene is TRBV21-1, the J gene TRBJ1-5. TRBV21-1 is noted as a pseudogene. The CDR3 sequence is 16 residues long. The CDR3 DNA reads TGTGCCAGCACCCAACCGACCCTGAGGGATGGTCAGCCCCAGCATTTT. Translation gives CASTQPTLRDGQPQHF.

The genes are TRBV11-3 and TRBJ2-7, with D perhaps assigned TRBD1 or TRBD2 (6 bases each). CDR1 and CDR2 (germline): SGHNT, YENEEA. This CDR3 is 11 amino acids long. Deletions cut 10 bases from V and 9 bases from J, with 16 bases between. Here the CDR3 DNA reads TGTGCCAAGAATCCAAGGGGGGTGCAGTACTTC. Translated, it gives CAKNPRGVQYF.

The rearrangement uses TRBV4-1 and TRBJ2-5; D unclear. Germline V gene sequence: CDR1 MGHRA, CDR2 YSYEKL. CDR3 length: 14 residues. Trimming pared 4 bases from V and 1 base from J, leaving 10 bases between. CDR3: CASSLTWAQETQYF. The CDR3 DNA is TGCGCCAGCAGCCTAACTTGGGCCCAAGAGACCCAGTACTTC.

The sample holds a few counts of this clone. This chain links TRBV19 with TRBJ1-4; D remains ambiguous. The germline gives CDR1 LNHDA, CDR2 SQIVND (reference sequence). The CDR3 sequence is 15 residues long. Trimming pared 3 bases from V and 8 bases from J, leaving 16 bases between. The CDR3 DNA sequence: TGTGCCAGTAGTATCTTAGTTGGAGGAACAGAAAAACTGTTTTTT. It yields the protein CASSILVGGTEKLFF. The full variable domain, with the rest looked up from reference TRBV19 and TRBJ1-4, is DGGITQSPKYLFRKEGQNVTLSCEQNLNHDAMYWYRQDPGQGLRLIYYSQIVNDFQKGDIAEGYSVSREKKESFPLTVTSAQKNPTAFYLCASSILVGGTEKLFFGSGTQLSVL.

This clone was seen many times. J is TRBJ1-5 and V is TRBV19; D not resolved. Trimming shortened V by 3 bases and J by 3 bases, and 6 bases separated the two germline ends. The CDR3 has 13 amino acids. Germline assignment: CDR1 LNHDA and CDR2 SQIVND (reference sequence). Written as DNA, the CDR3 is TGTGCCAGTAGTATGGATCTCAATCAGCCCCAGCATTTT. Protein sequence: CASSMDLNQPQHF. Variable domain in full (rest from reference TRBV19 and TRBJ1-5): DGGITQSPKYLFRKEGQNVTLSCEQNLNHDAMYWYRQDPGQGLRLIYYSQIVNDFQKGDIAEGYSVSREKKESFPLTVTSAQKNPTAFYLCASSMDLNQPQHFGDGTRLSIL.

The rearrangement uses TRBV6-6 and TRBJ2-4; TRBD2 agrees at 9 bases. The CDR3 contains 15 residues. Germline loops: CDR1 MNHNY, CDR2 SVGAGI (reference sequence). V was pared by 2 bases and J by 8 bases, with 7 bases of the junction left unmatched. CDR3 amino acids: CASSYGGRAGDIQYF. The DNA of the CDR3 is TGTGCCAGCAGTTACGGCGGGAGGGCCGGGGACATTCAGTACTTC.

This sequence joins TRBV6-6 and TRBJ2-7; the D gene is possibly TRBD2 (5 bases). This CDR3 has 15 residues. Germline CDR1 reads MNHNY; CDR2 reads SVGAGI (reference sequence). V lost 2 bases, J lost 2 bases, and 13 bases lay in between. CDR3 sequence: CASSYGLANPYEQYF. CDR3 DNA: TGTGCCAGCAGTTACGGTCTAGCCAATCCCTACGAGCAGTACTTC.

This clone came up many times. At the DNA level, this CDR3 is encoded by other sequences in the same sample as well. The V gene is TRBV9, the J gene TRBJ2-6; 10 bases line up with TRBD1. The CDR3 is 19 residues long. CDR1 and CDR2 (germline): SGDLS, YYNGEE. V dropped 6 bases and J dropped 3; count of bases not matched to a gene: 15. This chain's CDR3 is CASTGILRQGADGANVLTF. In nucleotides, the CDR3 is TGTGCCAGCACCGGGATACTACGACAGGGGGCTGATGGGGCCAACGTCCTGACTTTC.

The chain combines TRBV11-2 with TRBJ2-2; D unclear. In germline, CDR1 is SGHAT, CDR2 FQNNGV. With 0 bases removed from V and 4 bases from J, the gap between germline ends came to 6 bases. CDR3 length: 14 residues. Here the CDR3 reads CASSLDWATGELFF. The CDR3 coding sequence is TGTGCCAGCAGCTTAGATTGGGCCACCGGGGAGCTGTTTTTT.

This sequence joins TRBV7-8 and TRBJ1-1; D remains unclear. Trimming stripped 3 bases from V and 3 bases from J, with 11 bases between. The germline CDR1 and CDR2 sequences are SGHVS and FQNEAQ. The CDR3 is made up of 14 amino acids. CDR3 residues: CASSFVWLDTEAFF. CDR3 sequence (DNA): TGTGCCAGCAGCTTCGTCTGGCTGGACACTGAAGCTTTCTTT.

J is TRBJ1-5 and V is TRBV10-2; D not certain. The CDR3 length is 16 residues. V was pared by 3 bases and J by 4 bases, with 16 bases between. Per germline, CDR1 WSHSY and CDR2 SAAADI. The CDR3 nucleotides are TGCGCCAGCAGTGATTTAGGCGCCGGGTCAAATCAGCCCCAGCATTTT. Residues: CASSDLGAGSNQPQHF.

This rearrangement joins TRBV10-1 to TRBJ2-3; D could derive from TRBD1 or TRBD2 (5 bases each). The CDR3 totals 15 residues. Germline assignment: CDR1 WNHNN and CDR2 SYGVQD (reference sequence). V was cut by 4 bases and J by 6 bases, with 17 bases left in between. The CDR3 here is CASSGGLARGDTQYF. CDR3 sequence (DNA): TGCGCCAGCAGTGGGGGCCTAGCCCGCGGGGATACGCAGTATTTT.

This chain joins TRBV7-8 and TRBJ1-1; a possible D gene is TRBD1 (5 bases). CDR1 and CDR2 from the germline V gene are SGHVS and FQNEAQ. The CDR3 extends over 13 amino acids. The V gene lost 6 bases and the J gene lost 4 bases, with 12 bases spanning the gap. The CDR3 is CASSKGVATEAFF. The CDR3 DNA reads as TGTGCCAGCAGTAAAGGGGTCGCCACTGAAGCTTTCTTT.

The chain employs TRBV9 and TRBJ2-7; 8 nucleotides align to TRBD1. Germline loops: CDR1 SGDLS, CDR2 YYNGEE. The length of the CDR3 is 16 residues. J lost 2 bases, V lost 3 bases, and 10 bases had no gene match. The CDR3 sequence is CASSAQIQGAPYEQYF. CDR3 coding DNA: TGTGCCAGCAGCGCCCAAATTCAGGGGGCCCCCTACGAGCAGTACTTC.

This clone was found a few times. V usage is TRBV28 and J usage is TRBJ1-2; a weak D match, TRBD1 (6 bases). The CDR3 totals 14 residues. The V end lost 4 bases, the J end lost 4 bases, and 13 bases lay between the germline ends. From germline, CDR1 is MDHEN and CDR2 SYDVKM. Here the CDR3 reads CASSYKGVGYGYTF. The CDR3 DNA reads TGTGCCAGCAGTTATAAGGGGGTGGGCTATGGCTACACCTTC.

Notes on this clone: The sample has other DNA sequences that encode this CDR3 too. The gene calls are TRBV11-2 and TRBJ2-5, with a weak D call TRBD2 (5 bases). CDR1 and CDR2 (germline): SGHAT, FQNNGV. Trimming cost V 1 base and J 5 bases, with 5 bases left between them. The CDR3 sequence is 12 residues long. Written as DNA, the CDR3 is TGTGCCAGCAGCTTAGCGGGGGAGACCCAGTACTTC. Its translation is CASSLAGETQYF.

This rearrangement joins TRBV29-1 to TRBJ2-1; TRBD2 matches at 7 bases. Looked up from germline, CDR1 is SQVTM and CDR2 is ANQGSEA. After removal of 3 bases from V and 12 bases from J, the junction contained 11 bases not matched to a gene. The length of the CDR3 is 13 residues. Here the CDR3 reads CSVDPSGTKWQFF. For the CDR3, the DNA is TGCAGCGTTGACCCCTCCGGGACTAAATGGCAGTTCTTC.

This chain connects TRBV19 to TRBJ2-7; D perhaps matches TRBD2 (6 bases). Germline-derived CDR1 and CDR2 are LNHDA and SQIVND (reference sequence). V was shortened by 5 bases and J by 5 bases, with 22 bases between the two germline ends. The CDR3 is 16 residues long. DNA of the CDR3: TGTGCCAGTAGTGTCCTGGGCGGTCTAGCGTTGGACGAGCAGTACTTC. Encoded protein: CASSVLGGLALDEQYF.